The 13 T cell receptor beta chains given below trace back to one sample, sequenced in a study of PD-1 blockade in classical Hodgkin lymphoma (dated by TCRdb to the early 2020s). What this sample's time point label stands for: cycle 4 day 1 (C4D1), after five to seven weeks of nivolumab. Relapse after autologous stem cell transplantation had occurred in all trial patients, and cohorts A, B and C were distinguished by prior brentuximab vedotin exposure. Libraries were constructed by the immunoSEQ multiplex PCR assay. This is the immuneACCESS table as TCRdb keeps it, with only in-frame sequences that have V and J called. A part of the clones is gone; compared with another copy, unresolved V genes explain less than half, and the rest is unexplained. For this sample there are 21,000 or so clones; more than 80% appear just once. Roughly 14% of the sample is held by the ten biggest clonotypes. The specimen was peripheral blood mononuclear cells (PBMCs), collected before the fourth cycle of nivolumab. These receptors all come from a human donor with classical Hodgkin lymphoma.

With regard to this clone: Different DNA sequences within this sample yield the same CDR3. This chain connects TRBV4-1 to TRBJ2-7; D unresolved. The germline gives CDR1 MGHRA, CDR2 YSYEKL. This CDR3 has 14 amino acids. Trimming pared 3 bases from V and 5 bases from J, leaving 14 bases between. CDR3 sequence: CASSQDLVADEQYF. CDR3 DNA: TGCGCCAGCAGCCAGGATCTGGTAGCTGACGAGCAGTACTTC.

The J gene is TRBJ2-3, the V gene TRBV7-2; 7 positions match TRBD2. CDR3 size: 15 residues. Germline V CDR1 and CDR2: SGHTA, FQGNSA. Trimming at V came to 2 bases and at J to 1 base, leaving 3 bases not matched to a gene. CDR3 in DNA: TGTGCCAGCAGCTTACCCCGGGGGGGCACAGATACGCAGTATTTT. Its translation: CASSLPRGGTDTQYF.

The genes are TRBV27 and TRBJ1-2, with D unclear. V was trimmed by 2 bases and J by 4 bases, leaving 8 bases between them. This CDR3 region has 13 residues. Germline V gives CDR1 MNHEY, CDR2 SMNVEV (reference sequence). This CDR3 is CASSLSRFYGYTF. CDR3 sequence (DNA): TGTGCCAGCAGTTTAAGTCGTTTCTATGGCTACACCTTC.

This clone is medium-sized by share. The chain carries TRBV29-1 and TRBJ2-1; TRBD2 matches 15 bases. The CDR3 extends over 14 amino acids. V dropped 7 bases and J dropped 10; count of bases not matched to a gene: 8. Germline values: CDR1 SQVTM, CDR2 ANQGSEA. The DNA of the CDR3 is TGCAGCGCCCAGGGACTAGCGGGAGGAAGCGAGCAGTTCTTC. Protein: CSAQGLAGGSEQFF.

The chain employs TRBV27 and TRBJ1-2; 8 bases match TRBD1. Looked up from germline, CDR1 is MNHEY and CDR2 is SMNVEV (reference sequence). The CDR3 length is 13 residues. V shed 3 bases and J 8 bases; nucleotides not matched to a gene: 5. Here the CDR3 DNA reads TGTGCCAGCAGTTTGACCAGGGGGCGAGGCTACACCTTC. Amino acid sequence: CASSLTRGRGYTF.

The rearrangement uses TRBV2 and TRBJ1-5; 9 bases are shared with TRBD1. Per the germline V gene, CDR1 is SNHLY and CDR2 is FYNNEI. The CDR3 covers 14 residues. Trimming took 6 bases from V and 6 from J; bases not matched to a gene: 6. For the CDR3, the DNA is TGTGCCAGCAGCGGGACAGGGTCCGGTCAGCCCCAGCATTTT. Its protein is CASSGTGSGQPQHF.

The chain links TRBV5-4 to TRBJ2-5; no reliable D call. Germline lookup yields CDR1 SGHNT and CDR2 YYREEE (reference sequence). The length of the CDR3 is 13 residues. Trimming stripped 1 base from V and 0 bases from J, with 4 bases between. The DNA of the CDR3 is TGTGCCAGCAGCTTGATCGACCAAGAGACCCAGTACTTC. Protein sequence: CASSLIDQETQYF.

V gene TRBV7-2 combines with J gene TRBJ2-1; D ambiguous. V lost 1 base to trimming and J lost 3 bases, with 10 bases between them. The CDR3 consists of 15 residues. Germline V gives CDR1 SGHTA, CDR2 FQGNSA. The CDR3 DNA sequence: TGTGCCAGCAGCTTAGACAAGGCAGGCTACAATGAGCAGTTCTTC. Protein product: CASSLDKAGYNEQFF.

The V call is TRBV6-5, the J call TRBJ2-5; D call uncertain. V was clipped by 2 bases and J by 2 bases, with 6 bases between them. Looked up from germline, CDR1 is MNHEY and CDR2 is SVGAGI. The CDR3 runs 13 residues. CDR3 sequence reads: CASSYRLQETQYF. In nucleotides, the CDR3 is TGTGCCAGCAGTTACCGACTTCAAGAGACCCAGTACTTC.

This chain joins TRBV19 and TRBJ2-4, with D hard to call. The CDR3 runs 14 residues. CDR1 is LNHDA and CDR2 is SQIVND in the germline V gene (reference sequence). V lost 3 bases and J lost 2, with 8 bases in between. Written as DNA, the CDR3 is TGTGCCAGTAGTATCTTGGGGTCCAAAAACATTCAGTACTTC. Encoded protein: CASSILGSKNIQYF.

The chain carries TRBV7-2 and TRBJ2-3, with D possibly TRBD2 on 5 matching bases. The CDR3 spans 15 residues. The V end was cut by 4 bases, the J end by 0 bases, with 11 bases between. Per the germline V gene, CDR1 is SGHTA and CDR2 is FQGNSA. CDR3 region: CASSSYSVSTDTQYF. The DNA of the CDR3 is TGTGCCAGCAGCTCATATAGCGTGAGCACAGATACGCAGTATTTT.

The J gene is TRBJ2-5, the V gene TRBV9, with D unresolved. There are 15 residues in the CDR3. Germline V gene lookup returns CDR1 SGDLS and CDR2 YYNGEE. Trimming took off 0 bases at V and 1 base at J, with 10 bases between the two ends. The CDR3: CASSVVGNLQETQYF. CDR3 nucleotides: TGTGCCAGCAGCGTAGTAGGCAACCTCCAAGAGACCCAGTACTTC.

This clone was seen more than once but under ten times. The CDR3 DNA sequence: TGTGCCAGCAGCGCCACTAGTGGGCCCGGGGTTGAGCAGTTCTTC. This sequence encodes CASSATSGPGVEQFF. The V and J genes are TRBV7-3 and TRBJ2-1; a weak D match, TRBD2 (5 bases). Deletions cut 5 bases from V and 9 bases from J, with 20 bases between. CDR3 length equals 15 residues. Germline values: CDR1 SGHTA, CDR2 FQGTGA. The complete variable domain, with remaining parts taken from reference TRBV7-3 and TRBJ2-1, reads GAGVSQTPSNKVTEKGKYVELRCDPISGHTALYWYRQSLGQGPEFLIYFQGTGAADDSGLPNDRFFAVRPEGSVSTLKIQRTERGDSAVYLCASSATSGPGVEQFFGPGTRLTVL.